The present entry profiles one T cell receptor beta chain with its context. No DNA is shown, since the ends of the CDR3 on it are uncertain; the CDR3 is the one TCRdb lists. The CDR3 length is 16 residues, termini included. Germline values: CDR1 SGHVS, CDR2 FQNEAQ. RNA was extracted with the RNeasy kit, and a quantity of about 0.45 to 1 ug was reverse transcribed using random hexamers. TCRdb independently ran MiXCR on the immunoSEQ multiplex PCR reads; one entry per CDR3 protein. The table has just over 300,000 distinct CDR3 sequences, 92% seen once. The data stem from a study of CD8 T cells in Susac syndrome.

This receptor was taken from a human donor with multiple sclerosis. Sequenced: CD4+ T cells from PBMCs. The gene calls are TRBV7-8 and TRBJ2-7; the tabulated D call, TRBD1, remains unverified against the DNA. CDR3 residues: CASSFGQGQGTYEQYF.